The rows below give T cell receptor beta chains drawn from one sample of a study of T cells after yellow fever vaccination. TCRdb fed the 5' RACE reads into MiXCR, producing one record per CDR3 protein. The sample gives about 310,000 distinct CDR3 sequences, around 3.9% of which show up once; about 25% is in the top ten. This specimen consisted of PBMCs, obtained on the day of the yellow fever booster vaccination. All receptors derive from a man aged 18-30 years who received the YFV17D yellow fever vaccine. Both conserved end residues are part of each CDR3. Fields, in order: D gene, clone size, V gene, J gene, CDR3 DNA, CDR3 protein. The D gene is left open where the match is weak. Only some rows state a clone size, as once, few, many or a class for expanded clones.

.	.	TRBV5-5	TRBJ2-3	TGTGCCAGCAGCCGAATCCCCAGGGCGGTGGCTCGCACAGATACGCAGTATTTT	CASSRIPRAVARTDTQYF
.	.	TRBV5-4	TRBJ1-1	TGTGCCAGCAGCACGATACAAATCAACACTGAAGCTTTCTTT	CASSTIQINTEAFF
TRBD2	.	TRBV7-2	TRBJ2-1	TGTGCCAGCAGCTTAGGAGCCAGCGGGGGCCTCTCCTACAATGAGCAGTTCTTC	CASSLGASGGLSYNEQFF
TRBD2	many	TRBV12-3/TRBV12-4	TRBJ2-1	TGTGCCAGCAGTTTTGGAGGCGGGGGTGTTTCTCAGCAGTTCTTC	CASSFGGGGVSQQFF
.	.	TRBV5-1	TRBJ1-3	TGCGCCAGCAGCCTACAAGACGGATCCGCTGGAAACACCATATATTTT	CASSLQDGSAGNTIYF
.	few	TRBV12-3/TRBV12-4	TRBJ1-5	TGTGCCAGCAGTTTGGGAGGGTCCAGGGTGCATCAGCCCCAGCATTTT	CASSLGGSRVHQPQHF
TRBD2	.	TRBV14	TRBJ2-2	TGTGCCAGCAGCCAAGGCCCGCGGACTAGCGGGGGGTCTTCCGGGGAGCTGTTTTTT	CASSQGPRTSGGSSGELFF
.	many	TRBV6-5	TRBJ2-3	TGTGCCAGCAGTTACTCCCCAAGGGGGGCGTACGATACGCAGTATTTT	CASSYSPRGAYDTQYF
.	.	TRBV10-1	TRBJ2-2	TGCGCCAGCAGTGAGACCCACGCCGGGGAGCTGTTTTTT	CASSETHAGELFF
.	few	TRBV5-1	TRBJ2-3	TGCGCCAGCAGCAGGGAAGTTGCGGCAGATACGCAGTATTTT	CASSREVAADTQYF
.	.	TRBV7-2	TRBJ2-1	TGTGCCAGCAGCTTATCACGGGGGACCACTCACAATGAGCAGTTCTTC	CASSLSRGTTHNEQFF
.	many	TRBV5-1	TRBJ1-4	TGCGCCAGCAGTGGGGACAAGACAACTAATGAAAAACTGTTTTTT	CASSGDKTTNEKLFF
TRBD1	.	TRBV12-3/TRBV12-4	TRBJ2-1	TGTGCCAGCGCCCTGGGACAGGACAACAATGAGCAGTTCTTC	CASALGQDNNEQFF
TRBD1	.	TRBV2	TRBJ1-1	TGTGCCAGCAGTGCCCGGGACAGGGGCCCGGGGACTGAAGCTTTCTTT	CASSARDRGPGTEAFF
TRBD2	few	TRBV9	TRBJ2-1	TGTGCCAGCAGCGCGGGGGGGGGACCGCAGTACAATGAGCAGTTCTTC	CASSAGGGPQYNEQFF
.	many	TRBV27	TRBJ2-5	TGTGCCAGCAGTTTATGGGGGGCGGAAGAGACCCAGTACTTC	CASSLWGAEETQYF
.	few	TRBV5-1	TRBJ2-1	TGCGCCAGCAGCTTAACCGGGACACGCTCCTACAATGAGCAGTTCTTC	CASSLTGTRSYNEQFF
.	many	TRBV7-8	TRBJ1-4	TGTGCCAGCAGCTTAGGGGGCTACGCAACTAATGAAAAACTGTTTTTT	CASSLGGYATNEKLFF
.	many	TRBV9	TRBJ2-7	TGTGCCAGCAGCGTAGACGGAGGGAACTCCTACGAGCAGTACTTC	CASSVDGGNSYEQYF
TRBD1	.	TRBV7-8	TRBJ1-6	TGTGCCAGCAGCTTCAAGACCTGGGGACAGGCTTATTCACCCCTCCACTTT	CASSFKTWGQAYSPLHF
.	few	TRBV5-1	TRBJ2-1	TGCGCCAGCAGCTTGGCCCCGCAGGGGCTAGCATCCTACAATGAGCAGTTCTTC	CASSLAPQGLASYNEQFF
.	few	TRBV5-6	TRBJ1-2	TGTGCCAGCAGCTTAAGACAGCTGATGACCTTC	CASSLRQLMTF
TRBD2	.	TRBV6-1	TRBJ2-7	TGTGCCAGCAGTGAAGATAGCGGGGTTTTGTACGAGCAGTACTTC	CASSEDSGVLYEQYF
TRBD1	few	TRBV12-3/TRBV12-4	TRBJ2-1	TGTGCCAGCAGCCCACAGGGGGGCTACAATGAGCAGTTCTTC	CASSPQGGYNEQFF
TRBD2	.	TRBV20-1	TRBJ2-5	TGCAGTGCTATACTGCGGGGGACCCAAGAGACCCAGTACTTC	CSAILRGTQETQYF
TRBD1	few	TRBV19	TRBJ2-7	TGTGCCAGTAGTGCCGGGACAGCAGACCGCATTCTTAGCTCCTACGAGCAGTACTTC	CASSAGTADRILSSYEQYF
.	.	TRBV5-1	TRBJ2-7	TGCGCCAGCAGCTCTGACAGGATAGCTGAGGAGCAGTACTTC	CASSSDRIAEEQYF
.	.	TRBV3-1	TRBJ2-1	TGTGCCAGCAGCCCGAGTTATCTTGAGCAGTTCTTC	CASSPSYLEQFF
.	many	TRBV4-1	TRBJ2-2	TGCGCCAGCAGCCAAGGGGGACTCTTCACCGGGGAGCTGTTTTTT	CASSQGGLFTGELFF
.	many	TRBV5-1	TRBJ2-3	TGCGCCAGCAGCCCTCTACTACTCCTCAGCACAGATACGCAGTATTTT	CASSPLLLLSTDTQYF
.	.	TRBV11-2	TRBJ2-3	TGTGCCAGCAGCTTCTCAGCGGCCTTCACAGATACGCAGTATTTT	CASSFSAAFTDTQYF
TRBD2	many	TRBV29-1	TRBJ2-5	TGCAGCGTTGACAATATAGCGGGAGAGACCCAGTACTTC	CSVDNIAGETQYF
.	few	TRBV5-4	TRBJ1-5	TGTGCCAGCAGCTTAGACATGGGCAATCAGCCCCAGCATTTT	CASSLDMGNQPQHF
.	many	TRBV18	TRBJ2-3	TGTGCCAGCTCACCACGGCAGTTTGAGACAGCCGATACGCAGTATTTT	CASSPRQFETADTQYF
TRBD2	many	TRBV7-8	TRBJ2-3	TGTGCCAGCAGCTCGAGCGGGGGGGGTTCCACAGATACGCAGTATTTT	CASSSSGGGSTDTQYF
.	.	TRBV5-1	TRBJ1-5	TGCGCCAGCAGCTTGCTTCCGGGGAGGGACCAGCCCCAGCATTTT	CASSLLPGRDQPQHF
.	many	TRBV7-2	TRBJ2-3	TGTGCCAGCAGCTTAGTTTCTTGGGATACGCAGTATTTT	CASSLVSWDTQYF
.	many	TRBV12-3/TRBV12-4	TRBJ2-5	TGTGCCAGCAGTTTAGCGGGGAAAGAGACCCAGTACTTC	CASSLAGKETQYF
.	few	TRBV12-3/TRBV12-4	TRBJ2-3	TGTGCCAGCAGTAAGACGGGGGATACGCAGTATTTT	CASSKTGDTQYF
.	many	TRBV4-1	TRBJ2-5	TGCGCCAGCAGCCGTCGCAGGTACCAAGAGACCCAGTACTTC	CASSRRRYQETQYF
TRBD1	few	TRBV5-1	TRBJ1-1	TGCGCCAGCTCACCTCCCCGGACAGGGGGCGGGAACACTGAAGCTTTCTTT	CASSPPRTGGGNTEAFF
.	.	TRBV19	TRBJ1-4	TGTGCCAGTAGTATAGAAGATCCAACTAATGAAAAACTGTTTTTT	CASSIEDPTNEKLFF
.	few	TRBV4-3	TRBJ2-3	TGCGCCAGCAGCCCAATCGGTTTGGATACGCAGTATTTT	CASSPIGLDTQYF
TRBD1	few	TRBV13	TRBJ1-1	TGTGCCAGCAGATGGAAGGGGGCCTTTGACACTGAAGCTTTCTTT	CASRWKGAFDTEAFF
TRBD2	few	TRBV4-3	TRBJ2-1	TGCGCCAGCAGCCAAGAGCGGGGGGGCCTTTCGTGGAATGAGCAGTTCTTC	CASSQERGGLSWNEQFF
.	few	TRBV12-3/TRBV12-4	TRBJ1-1	TGTGCCAGCAGTTTACCAGGGCCCCCTGAAGCTTTCTTT	CASSLPGPPEAFF
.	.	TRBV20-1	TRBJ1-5	TGCAGTGCTAGAGACCCTATCCGGGACGGCAATCAGCCCCAGCATTTT	CSARDPIRDGNQPQHF
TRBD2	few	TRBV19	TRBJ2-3	TGTGCCAGTAGTACCAGCGGGGGGGCCTCAGATACGCAGTATTTT	CASSTSGGASDTQYF
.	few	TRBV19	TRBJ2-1	TGTGCCAGTAGTAATCCTCTAGGGGCTCCGTTCTTC	CASSNPLGAPFF